This T cell receptor beta chain is from a study of cytomegalovirus exposure and HLA in healthy donors listed by TCRdb under 2017. Study-wide context: In an earlier analysis of 587 of the donors, 276 Gb of sequence data and some 120 million unique TCR beta sequences from 180 million or so T cells were reported. All discovery cohort repertoires had been generated using a single sequencing platform. Of the roughly 390 genotyped donors, roughly 76% were placed in the genetic ancestry cluster associated with self-reported Caucasian donors. The later analysis used no new phenotypic data to find candidate immune exposures, relying instead on TCR beta sequences and their occurrence across donors. A later genetic analysis used genome-wide SNP genotypes for about 65% of the 666 donors, treating that subset as a discovery cohort. The study used immunosequencing to profile the T cell repertoires of 666 subjects and linked those repertoires to cytomegalovirus serostatus. The number of donors typed differed by locus, with about 629-630 for A, B, C, DRB1 and DQB1, around 520 for DQA1, 600 to 610 for DPA1, and around 450 for DPB1. An early release that covered more than 550 HLA-typed donors contained approximately 300 gigabases of sequencing data and tens of millions of unique TCR sequences. High-throughput TCR immunosequencing, statistical association of individual TCRs with disease status, and machine learning were combined to predict cytomegalovirus infection status. The study aimed to test whether cataloging public T cell receptors could reveal signatures of past pathogen exposure. To decide whether each TCR beta V gene segment behaved as functional or pseudogenic, an earlier analysis of 587 of the donors relied on high-throughput TCR beta sequencing. Five DR-DQ haplotypes were handled as single units for association and clustering because linkage in the cohort was strong. Donor age, sex, ethnicity and CMV serostatus were compiled together with the repertoire data. A separate validation cohort of over 95 different subjects was used in addition to the roughly 640-subject first cohort. HLA typing covered class I and class II loci at four-digit resolution. Among 300 to 450 genotyped donors of the cohort, an average of around 240,000 unique TCR beta nucleotide sequences were sequenced per donor, approximately 20% of them non-productive. A later analysis re-examined previously published TCR beta repertoires from just over 650 donors and added high-resolution HLA genotyping to investigate patterns of TCR occurrence. Overall results and qualifications from the work: In vitro tests confirmed that three of the cytomegalovirus-associated TCR beta chains recognize cytomegalovirus antigens. The authors suggested that the approach could potentially be generalized to other disease states and immunological phenotypes. In a later analysis, the rate of TCR association differed among HLA loci, with DRB1 alleles having the most associated TCRs and HLA-C alleles having the fewest. Most CMV-associated TCR beta chains appeared to be HLA-restricted in a later analysis, and the HLA associations seemed to be driven largely by CMV exposure. Because counts were too low, seventeen rarely observed V segments, including chromosome 9 orphons, were left out of the earlier analysis of over 550 of the donors. Correlated functional status among segregating V segments might reflect linkage disequilibrium, but an unknown experimental factor could not be ruled out. This cohort had only TCR beta chains sequenced, and the lack of alpha or paired-chain data limited which features could be detected. In an earlier analysis of around 600 of the donors, most TCR beta V segments were observed in productive rearrangements about 90% or about 30% of the time, broadly matching IMGT annotations. While some public TCRs were present in many individuals, most TCR sequences turned up only very rarely across donors. In a later analysis, HLA-associated TCR beta chains were found to be more clonally expanded and to have lower generation probabilities than equally common non-associated chains. A later genetic analysis associated a missense DCLRE1C variant with V-gene and J-gene trimming of TCR beta chains, and an independent cohort replicated the association. The presence/absence analyses assumed that sequencing depth was roughly uniform across donors, and that assumption may not be true. At a false discovery rate of 0.05, a later analysis linked some 18,000 TCR beta sequences to specific HLA alleles. The sequencing pipeline was judged likely to have produced a cluster of highly shared sequence variants as a technical artifact. A further reported finding was that TCR beta sequences accurately predicted the HLA-A and HLA-B alleles for most subjects in the first cohort. In a later analysis, several top co-occurrence clusters were reported to appear linked to parvovirus B19, influenza, CMV and Epstein-Barr virus. Strong co-occurrence of HLA alleles, especially DR and DQ, made assigning TCR associations to individual alleles difficult. A total of some 180 TCR beta chains were listed by the study as associated with cytomegalovirus. Compared with the roughly 670-donor mean, donors in an Asian-associated ancestry cluster had fewer N-insertions in productive TCRs, according to a later genetic analysis. Some IMGT-functional V segments, including TRBV6-2 and TRBV6-3, could not be told apart with the 87-base-pair reads, so those segments were excluded. For the cohort, immune exposure information was limited to CMV serostatus. Cytomegalovirus status was reported to be diagnosed by the classifier with high specificity and sensitivity in both the original and validation cohorts. HLA typing was unavailable for some donors at each locus, so association tests used only the typed subset.

The method behind the library was the immunoSEQ multiplex PCR assay. A mixture of 60 forward primers for TCR Vbeta segments and 13 reverse primers for TCR Jbeta segments was used in the multiplex PCR. The CDR3 region of rearranged TCR beta genes was amplified from genomic DNA with a multiplex PCR assay. Amplified TCR beta libraries were sequenced as 87-base-pair reads on the Illumina HiSeq System. Under the source paper's analysis protocol: Across the 666 repertoires, a later analysis counted roughly 84 million unique TCR beta chains, around 11 million of which were shared by at least two donors. A nearest-neighbor algorithm error-corrected the raw reads and collapsed the reads into unique sequences, merging closely related sequences to remove PCR and sequencing errors. CDR3 sequences were aligned to IMGT reference sequences to assign V, D and J gene segments. For a sequence to be retained, a match of at least six nucleotides to both a V gene segment and a J gene segment was required. Rearrangements were classified as productive when the CDR3 lacked stop codons and remained in frame with V and J, and all other rearrangements were classified as non-productive. CDR3 was defined according to IMGT convention as the region running from the second conserved V-encoded cysteine to the conserved J-encoded phenylalanine. The earlier analysis of about 500 of the donors excluded sequences that lacked an unambiguous match to a single V gene segment. In an earlier analysis of 587 of the donors, a V segment was called functional when productive rearrangements were above 56.7%, and segregating when the standard deviation between donors exceeded 5%. To diagnose cytomegalovirus status from the catalog of TCR beta chain sequences, a statistical classification framework was built. In a later analysis, V and J genes were assigned by comparing TCR nucleotide sequences against IMGT/GENE-DB human TR gene sequences. The TCRdist pipeline was used in a later analysis to assign CDR3 sequences and most-parsimonious VDJ recombination scenarios. A later analysis defined each TCR beta chain by its CDR3 amino acid sequence plus V-gene family, and excluded reads lacking a unique V-gene family. As a way to deal with suspected cross-contamination and a sequencing artifact, a later analysis dropped over 550 nucleotide sequences that were highly shared and had low generation probability. A later analysis calculated a clonal expansion index for each public chain from normalized within-repertoire ranks of inferred template counts. A later analysis computed generation probabilities with a VDJ recombination model fitted to out-of-frame rearrangements, and checked the results against IGoR. In a later analysis, hypergeometric tests were used to score TCR-TCR, TCR-HLA and TCR-CMV co-occurrence, with a repertoire-size bias correction applied to TCR pairs. To estimate false discovery rates, a later analysis permuted the HLA or CMV assignments 20 times. A later analysis grouped co-occurring TCRs with DBSCAN, adding TCRdist sequence similarity when clustering within HLA-allele-positive subsets. Repertoires with fewer than 30,000 or more than 120,000 public chains were left out of co-occurrence clustering, as were roughly five repertoires with anomalous nucleotide sharing. The clones in this table, taken by TCRdb from immuneACCESS, are in-frame only. Not every clone is retained; where verified, under half of the shortfall comes from an unresolved V gene, and the cause of the rest is unknown. That table is the source of V, J and clone size, and D and trimming were worked out from the DNA. A total of fewer than 100,000 clones appear in this sample, 78% of them only once. The ten largest clones take up approximately 4.8% of the sample.

In total, just over 650 healthy bone marrow donors made up the cohort. All cohort members were sampled while nominally healthy, although unrecorded immune exposures were likely present. The donor tested CMV seropositive, placing the donor among the 310 or so seropositive members of the cohort. A peripheral blood sample was collected from each donor, and TCR beta sequencing was performed on peripheral blood mononuclear cells. The Qiagen DNeasy Blood Extraction Kit was used to extract genomic DNA from the blood cell samples. With respect to this clone: Its antigen is still unknown. The sample holds no much larger clone one base away, and base qualities are not on file.

Taken from the germline V gene, the CDR1 and CDR2 loops are MDHEN and SYDVKM. From cysteine to phenylalanine, the CDR3 is 15 amino acids long. The only DNA kept is the CDR3, 45 bases in frame from the first base. Trimming removed 3 bases from V and 8 bases from J, leaving 14 bases between the germline ends. The sequenced sample consisted of PBMCs. This TCR derives from a male donor in good health and CMV-seropositive. Recombination connected TRBV28 to TRBJ1-6; a weak D assignment points to TRBD1 (6 bases agree). The CDR3 reads CASSFLGGLDSPLHF. The sequenced DNA: TGTGCCAGCAGTTTTCTGGGGGGGCTTGATTCACCCCTCCACTTT.